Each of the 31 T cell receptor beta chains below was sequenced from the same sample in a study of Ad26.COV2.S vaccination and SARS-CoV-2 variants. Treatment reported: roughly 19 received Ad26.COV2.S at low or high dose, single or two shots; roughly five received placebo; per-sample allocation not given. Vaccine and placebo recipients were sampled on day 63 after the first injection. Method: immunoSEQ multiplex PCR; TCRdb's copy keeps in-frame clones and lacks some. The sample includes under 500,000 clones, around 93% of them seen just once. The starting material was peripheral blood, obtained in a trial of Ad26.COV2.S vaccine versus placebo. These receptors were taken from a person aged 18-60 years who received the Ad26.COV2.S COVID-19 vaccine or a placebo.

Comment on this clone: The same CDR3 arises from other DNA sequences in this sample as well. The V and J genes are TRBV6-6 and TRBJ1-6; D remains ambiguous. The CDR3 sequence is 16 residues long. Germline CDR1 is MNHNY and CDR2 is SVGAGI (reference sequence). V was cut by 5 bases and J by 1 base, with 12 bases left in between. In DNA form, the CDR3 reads TGTGCCAGCAGTCCGATGGGAGGGTCCTATAATTCACCCCTCCACTTT. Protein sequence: CASSPMGGSYNSPLHF.

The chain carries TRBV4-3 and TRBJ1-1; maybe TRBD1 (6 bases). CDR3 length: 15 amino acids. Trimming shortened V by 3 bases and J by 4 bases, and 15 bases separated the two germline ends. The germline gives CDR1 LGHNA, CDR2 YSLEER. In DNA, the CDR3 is TGCGCCAGCAGCCAGGGGACACGGTTGGGCACTGAAGCTTTCTTT. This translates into CASSQGTRLGTEAFF.

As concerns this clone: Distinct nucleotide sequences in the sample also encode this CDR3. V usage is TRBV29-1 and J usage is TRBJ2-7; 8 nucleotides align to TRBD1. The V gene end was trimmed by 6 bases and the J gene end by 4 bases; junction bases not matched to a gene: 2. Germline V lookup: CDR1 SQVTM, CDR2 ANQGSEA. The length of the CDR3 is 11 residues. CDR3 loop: CSVGDRYEQYF. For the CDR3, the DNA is TGCAGCGTCGGGGACAGGTACGAGCAGTACTTC.

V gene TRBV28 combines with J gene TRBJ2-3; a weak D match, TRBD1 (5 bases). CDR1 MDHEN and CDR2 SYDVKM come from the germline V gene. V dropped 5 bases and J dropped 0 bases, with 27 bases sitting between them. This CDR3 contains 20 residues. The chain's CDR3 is CASSRWFSGLGPTSTDTQYF. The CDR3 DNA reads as TGTGCCAGCAGTCGCTGGTTTAGTGGCTTGGGGCCTACTAGCACAGATACGCAGTATTTT.

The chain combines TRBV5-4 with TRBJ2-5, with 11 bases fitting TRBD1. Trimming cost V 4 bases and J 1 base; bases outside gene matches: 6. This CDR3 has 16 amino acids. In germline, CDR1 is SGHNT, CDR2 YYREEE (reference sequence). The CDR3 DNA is TGTGCCAGCAGCCGGGGACAGGGGGTATCCCAAGAGACCCAGTACTTC. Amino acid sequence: CASSRGQGVSQETQYF.

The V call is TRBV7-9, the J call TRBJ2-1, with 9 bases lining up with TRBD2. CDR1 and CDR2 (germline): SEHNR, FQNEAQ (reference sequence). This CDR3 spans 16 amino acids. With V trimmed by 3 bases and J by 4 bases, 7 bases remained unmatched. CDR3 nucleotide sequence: TGTGCCAGCAGCTTCGGTCCTAGCGGGACTTACAATGAGCAGTTCTTC. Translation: CASSFGPSGTYNEQFF.

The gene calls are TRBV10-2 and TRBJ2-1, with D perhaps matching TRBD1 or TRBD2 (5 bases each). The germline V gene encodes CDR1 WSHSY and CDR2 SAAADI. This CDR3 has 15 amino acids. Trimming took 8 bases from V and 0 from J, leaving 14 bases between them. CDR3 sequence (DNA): TGCGCCAGCGAGGGGCAGAAGAGCTCCTACAATGAGCAGTTCTTC. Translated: CASEGQKSSYNEQFF.

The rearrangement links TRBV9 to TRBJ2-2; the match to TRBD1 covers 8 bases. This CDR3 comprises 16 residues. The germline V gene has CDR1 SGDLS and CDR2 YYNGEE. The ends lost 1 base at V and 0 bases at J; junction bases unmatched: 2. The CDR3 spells CASSVTDRANTGELFF. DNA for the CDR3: TGTGCCAGCAGCGTAACGGACAGGGCGAACACCGGGGAGCTGTTTTTT.

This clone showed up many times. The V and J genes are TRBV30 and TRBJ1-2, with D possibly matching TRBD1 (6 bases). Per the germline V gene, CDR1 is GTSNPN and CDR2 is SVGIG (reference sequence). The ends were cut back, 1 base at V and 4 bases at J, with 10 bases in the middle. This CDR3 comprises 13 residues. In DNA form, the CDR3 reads TGTGCCTGGAGTGCCGGGGGCGCCTATGGCTACACCTTC. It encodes CAWSAGGAYGYTF.

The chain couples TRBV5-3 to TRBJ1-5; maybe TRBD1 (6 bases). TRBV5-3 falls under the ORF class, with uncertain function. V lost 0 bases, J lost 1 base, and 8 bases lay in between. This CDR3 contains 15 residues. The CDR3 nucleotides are TGTGCCAGAAGCTTGGGGACAGTGAGCAATCAGCCCCAGCATTTT. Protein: CARSLGTVSNQPQHF.

This CDR3 is CASSSQGLHTDTQYF. In DNA, the CDR3 is TGCGCCAGCAGCTCCCAAGGACTCCACACAGATACGCAGTATTTT. This rearrangement joins TRBV5-1 to TRBJ2-3; D possibly corresponds to TRBD2 (5 bases). Trimming left V 3 bases short and J 2 bases short, with 13 bases between. Germline V gene sequence: CDR1 SGHRS, CDR2 YFSETQ. The CDR3 sequence is 15 residues long.

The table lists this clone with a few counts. The chain's CDR3 is CASSLYSTGYSGNTIYF. DNA for the CDR3: TGTGCCAGCAGTTTATACTCGACAGGGTACTCTGGAAACACCATATATTTT. The rearrangement joins TRBV27 to TRBJ1-3, with 7 bases lining up with TRBD1. The germline gives CDR1 MNHEY, CDR2 SMNVEV (reference sequence). V was pared by 1 base and J by 0 bases, with 6 bases of the junction left unmatched. This CDR3 region has 17 residues.

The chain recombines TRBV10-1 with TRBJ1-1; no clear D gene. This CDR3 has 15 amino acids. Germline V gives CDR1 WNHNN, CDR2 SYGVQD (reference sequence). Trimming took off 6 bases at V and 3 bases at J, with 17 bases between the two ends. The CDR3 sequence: CASSRGRPVDTEAFF. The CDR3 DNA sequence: TGCGCCAGCAGCCGAGGACGGCCGGTGGACACTGAAGCTTTCTTT.

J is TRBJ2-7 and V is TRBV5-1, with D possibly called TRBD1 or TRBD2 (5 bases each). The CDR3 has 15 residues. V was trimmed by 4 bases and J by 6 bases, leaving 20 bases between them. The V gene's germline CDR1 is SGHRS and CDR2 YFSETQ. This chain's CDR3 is CASSPDPGPGVEQYF. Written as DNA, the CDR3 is TGCGCCAGCAGCCCAGATCCGGGACCCGGCGTCGAGCAGTACTTC.

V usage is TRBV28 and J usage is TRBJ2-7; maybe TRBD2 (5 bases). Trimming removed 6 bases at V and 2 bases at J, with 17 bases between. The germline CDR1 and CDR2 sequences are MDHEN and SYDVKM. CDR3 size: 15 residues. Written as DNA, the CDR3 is TGTGCCAGCAGGGCCACCGGGCGGGCAACCTACGAGCAGTACTTC. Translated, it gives CASRATGRATYEQYF.

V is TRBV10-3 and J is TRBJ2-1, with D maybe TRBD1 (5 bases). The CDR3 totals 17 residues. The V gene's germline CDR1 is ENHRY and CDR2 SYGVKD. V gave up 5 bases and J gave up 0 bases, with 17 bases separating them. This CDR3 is CAISRPGQPLSYNEQFF. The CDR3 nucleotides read TGTGCCATCAGTCGGCCAGGACAACCCCTCTCCTACAATGAGCAGTTCTTC.

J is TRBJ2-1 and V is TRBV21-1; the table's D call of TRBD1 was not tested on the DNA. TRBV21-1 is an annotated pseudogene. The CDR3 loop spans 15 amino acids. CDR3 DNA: TGTGCCAGCAGCGCCCGGGACACCCCGGGATGGGAGCAGTTCTTC. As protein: CASSARDTPGWEQFF.

The CDR3 region has the DNA TGCGCCAGCAGCCATGGACACTATAGCAATCAGCCCCAGCATTTT. It specifies CASSHGHYSNQPQHF. The genes are TRBV5-1 and TRBJ1-5, with D possibly being TRBD1 (5 bases). Per the germline V gene, CDR1 is SGHRS and CDR2 is YFSETQ. Trimming took 4 bases from V and 0 from J, leaving 11 bases between them. This CDR3 spans 15 amino acids.

CDR3 coding DNA: TGTGCCAGTAAGACCAGCGGGCATAACTCCTACGAGCAGTACTTC. Amino acids: CASKTSGHNSYEQYF. The genes are TRBV19 and TRBJ2-7; D possibly corresponds to TRBD2 (6 bases). The V and J ends lost 7 bases and 0 bases respectively, with 16 bases between them. The CDR3 is made up of 15 amino acids. Germline V gene sequence: CDR1 LNHDA, CDR2 SQIVND (reference sequence).

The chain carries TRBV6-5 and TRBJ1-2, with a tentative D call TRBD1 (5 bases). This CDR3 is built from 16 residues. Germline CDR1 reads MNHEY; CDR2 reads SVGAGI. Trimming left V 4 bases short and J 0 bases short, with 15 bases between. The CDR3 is CASSSTYEGANYGYTF. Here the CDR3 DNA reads TGTGCCAGCAGTTCGACCTATGAAGGGGCTAACTATGGCTACACCTTC.

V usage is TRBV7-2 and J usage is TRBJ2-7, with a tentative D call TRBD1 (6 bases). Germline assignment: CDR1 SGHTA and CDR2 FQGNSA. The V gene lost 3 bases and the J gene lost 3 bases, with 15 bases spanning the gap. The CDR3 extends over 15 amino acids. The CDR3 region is CASSFQTGNGYEQYF. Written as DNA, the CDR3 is TGTGCCAGCAGCTTTCAAACAGGGAATGGCTACGAGCAGTACTTC. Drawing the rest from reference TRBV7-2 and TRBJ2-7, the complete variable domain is GAGVSQSPSNKVTEKGKDVELRCDPISGHTALYWYRQSLGQGLEFLIYFQGNSAPDKSGLPSDRFSAERTGGSVSTLTIQRTQQEDSAVYLCASSFQTGNGYEQYFGPGTRLTVT.

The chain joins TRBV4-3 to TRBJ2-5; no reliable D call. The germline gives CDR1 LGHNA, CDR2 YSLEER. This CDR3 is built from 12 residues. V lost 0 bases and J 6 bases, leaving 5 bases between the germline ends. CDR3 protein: CASSQDLKTQYF. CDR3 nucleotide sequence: TGCGCCAGCAGCCAAGATTTAAAGACCCAGTACTTC.

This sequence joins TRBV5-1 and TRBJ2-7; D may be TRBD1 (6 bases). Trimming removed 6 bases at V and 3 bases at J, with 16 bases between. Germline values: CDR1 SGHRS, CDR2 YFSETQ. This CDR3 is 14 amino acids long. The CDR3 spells CASNPAPGHYEQYF. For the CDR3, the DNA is TGCGCCAGCAACCCGGCCCCGGGACACTACGAGCAGTACTTC.

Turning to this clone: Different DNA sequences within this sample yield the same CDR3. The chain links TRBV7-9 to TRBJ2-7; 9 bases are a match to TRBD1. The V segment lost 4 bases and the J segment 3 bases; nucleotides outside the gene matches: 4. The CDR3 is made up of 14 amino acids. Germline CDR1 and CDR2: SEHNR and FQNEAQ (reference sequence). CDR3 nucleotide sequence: TGTGCCAGCAGCTCCCCGGGACAGGGCTACGAGCAGTACTTC. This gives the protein CASSSPGQGYEQYF. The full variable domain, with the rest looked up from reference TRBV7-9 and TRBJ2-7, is DTGVSQNPRHKITKRGQNVTFRCDPISEHNRLYWYRQTLGQGPEFLTYFQNEAQLEKSRLLSDRFSAERPKGSFSTLEIQRTEQGDSAMYLCASSSPGQGYEQYFGPGTRLTVT.

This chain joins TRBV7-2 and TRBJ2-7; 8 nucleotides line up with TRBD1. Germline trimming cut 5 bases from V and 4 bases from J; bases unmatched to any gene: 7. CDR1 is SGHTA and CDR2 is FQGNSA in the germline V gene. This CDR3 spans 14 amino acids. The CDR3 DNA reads TGTGCCAGCAGCGTGGGACAGGCTTCGTACGAGCAGTACTTC. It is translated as CASSVGQASYEQYF.

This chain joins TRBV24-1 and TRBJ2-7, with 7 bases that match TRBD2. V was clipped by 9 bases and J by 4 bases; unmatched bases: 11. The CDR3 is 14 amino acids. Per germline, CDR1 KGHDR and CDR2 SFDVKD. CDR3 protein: CATSTDSGGYEQYF. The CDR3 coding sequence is TGTGCCACCTCAACCGATTCGGGGGGTTACGAGCAGTACTTC.

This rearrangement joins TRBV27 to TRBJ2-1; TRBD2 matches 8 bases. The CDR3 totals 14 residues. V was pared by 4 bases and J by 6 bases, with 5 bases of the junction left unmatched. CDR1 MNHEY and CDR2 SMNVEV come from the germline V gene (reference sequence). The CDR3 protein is CASSWTSLGNEQFF. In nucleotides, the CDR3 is TGTGCCAGCAGTTGGACTAGCCTCGGCAATGAGCAGTTCTTC.

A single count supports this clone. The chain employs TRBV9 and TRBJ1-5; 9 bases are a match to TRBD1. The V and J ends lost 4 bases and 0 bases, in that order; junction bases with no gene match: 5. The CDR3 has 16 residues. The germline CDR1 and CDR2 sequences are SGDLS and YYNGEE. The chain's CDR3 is CASSPGTGYSNQPQHF. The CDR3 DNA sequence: TGTGCCAGCAGCCCAGGGACAGGGTATAGCAATCAGCCCCAGCATTTT.

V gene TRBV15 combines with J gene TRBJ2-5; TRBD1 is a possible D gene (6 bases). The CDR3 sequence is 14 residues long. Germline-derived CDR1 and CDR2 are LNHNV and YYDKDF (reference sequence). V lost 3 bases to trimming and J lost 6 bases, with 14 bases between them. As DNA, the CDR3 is TGTGCCACCAGCAGGCATACAGGGTGGAAGACCCAGTACTTC. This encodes CATSRHTGWKTQYF. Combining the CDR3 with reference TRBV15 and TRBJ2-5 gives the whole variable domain DAMVIQNPRYQVTQFGKPVTLSCSQTLNHNVMYWYQQKSSQAPKLLFHYYDKDFNNEADTPDNFQSRRPNTSFCFLDIRSPGLGDTAMYLCATSRHTGWKTQYFGPGTRLLVL.

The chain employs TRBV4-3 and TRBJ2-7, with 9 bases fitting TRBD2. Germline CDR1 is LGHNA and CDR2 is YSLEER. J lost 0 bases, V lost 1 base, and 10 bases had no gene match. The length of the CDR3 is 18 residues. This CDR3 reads CASSQVLQRGAHSYEQYF. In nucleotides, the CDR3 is TGCGCCAGCAGCCAAGTGTTGCAGCGGGGGGCCCACTCCTACGAGCAGTACTTC.

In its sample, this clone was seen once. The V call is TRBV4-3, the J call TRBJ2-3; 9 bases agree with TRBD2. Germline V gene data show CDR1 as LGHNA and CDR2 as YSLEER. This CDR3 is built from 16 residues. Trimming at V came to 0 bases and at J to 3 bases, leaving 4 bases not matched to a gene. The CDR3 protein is CASSQDRRGGTDTQYF. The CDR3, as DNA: TGCGCCAGCAGCCAAGATCGGCGGGGGGGGACAGATACGCAGTATTTT.